The entry below describes one T cell receptor beta chain. Its antigen remains unknown. The assay was immunoSEQ multiplex PCR, and TCRdb's table has in-frame clones only and misses some. Among roughly 250,000 clones listed, more than 75% were seen once. These data come from a study of cytomegalovirus exposure and HLA in healthy donors. Separation from the roughly 670-subject first cohort characterized the roughly 120-subject validation cohort, to which the donors belonged. J was trimmed by 6 bases and V by 2 bases; bases with no gene match: 6. The CDR3 totals 14 residues. In germline, CDR1 is SGHVS, CDR2 FQNEAQ. General observations from the study: The authors confirmed in vitro that three CMV-associated chains were specific for CMV antigens.

The receptor comes from a man between 18 and 29 years old in good health and CMV-seronegative. This chain joins TRBV7-8 and TRBJ1-1, with 7 nucleotides matching TRBD1. Material: PBMCs. Written as DNA, the CDR3 is TGTGCCAGCAGCTTAAGGACAGGCGGCTCTGAAGCTTTCTTT. Translation gives CASSLRTGGSEAFF.